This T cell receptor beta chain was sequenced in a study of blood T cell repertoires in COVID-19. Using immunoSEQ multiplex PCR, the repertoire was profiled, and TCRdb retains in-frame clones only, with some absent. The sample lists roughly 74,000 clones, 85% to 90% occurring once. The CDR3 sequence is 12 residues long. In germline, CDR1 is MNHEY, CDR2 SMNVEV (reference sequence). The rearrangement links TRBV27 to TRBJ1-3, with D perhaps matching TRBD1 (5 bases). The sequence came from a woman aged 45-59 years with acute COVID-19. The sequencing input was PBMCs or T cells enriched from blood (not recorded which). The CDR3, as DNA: TGTGCTGGAGGGGCGACTGGAAACACCATATATTTT. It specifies CAGGATGNTIYF.